A selection of T cell receptor beta chains follows, all from one sample in a study of prognosis after radiotherapy for stage I lung cancer. TCRdb ran MiXCR on the multiplex PCR reads and lists one entry per CDR3 protein. Among over 12,000 distinct CDR3 sequences listed, about 30% were seen once. Sequencing was performed on PBMCs, taken before or after stereotactic body radiation therapy (not recorded which). These receptors all stem from a donor of 50 years or more with non-small cell lung cancer. Both conserved end residues are part of each CDR3. The D gene is left open where the match is weak. Size tells how often a clone was seen (once, few, many) or the class of an expanded clone, and some rows leave it out.

V	size	J	D	CDR3	DNA
TRBV12-3/TRBV12-4	medium-sized	TRBJ2-3	NA	CASSLGADTQYF	TGTGCCAGCAGTTTAGGAGCCGATACGCAGTATTTT
TRBV14	few	TRBJ2-5	TRBD1	CASSRHRGLVAQKETQYF	TGTGCCAGCAGCCGTCACAGGGGGCTAGTTGCTCAAAAAGAGACCCAGTACTTC
TRBV4-1	many	TRBJ2-7	TRBD2	CASSQDVSGRYEQYF	TGCGCCAGCAGCCAAGATGTTAGCGGGAGGTACGAGCAGTACTTC
TRBV6-1	NA	TRBJ1-2	NA	CASNATAFYGYTF	TGTGCCAGCAATGCCACAGCATTCTATGGCTACACCTTC
TRBV18	NA	TRBJ1-1	NA	CASSEAGAATEAFF	TGTGCCAGCTCTGAGGCGGGGGCGGCCACTGAAGCTTTCTTT
TRBV29-1	many	TRBJ2-5	TRBD2	CSGETLAGVGETQYF	TGCAGCGGCGAAACACTAGCGGGAGTAGGGGAGACCCAGTACTTC
TRBV13	many	TRBJ2-1	NA	CASSRLAISYNEQFF	TGTGCCAGCAGCCGGCTAGCGATATCCTACAATGAGCAGTTCTTC
TRBV5-1	many	TRBJ2-1	NA	CASSTHPSIASPAYNEQFF	TGCGCCAGCAGCACCCATCCCTCAATAGCGAGCCCCGCCTACAATGAGCAGTTCTTC
TRBV20-1	many	TRBJ1-3	NA	CSASMGAGNTIYF	TGCAGTGCTAGCATGGGGGCTGGAAACACCATATATTTT
TRBV6-2/TRBV6-3	medium-sized	TRBJ1-2	TRBD1	CASTRTGQGQRGYTF	TGTGCCAGCACCAGGACAGGGCAAGGGCAAAGAGGCTACACCTTC
TRBV20-1	many	TRBJ1-1	TRBD1	CSAPGQGKQINTEAFF	TGCAGTGCTCCAGGACAGGGGAAACAGATTAACACTGAAGCTTTCTTT
TRBV5-8	many	TRBJ1-5	TRBD1	CASSLDGTGGIGSNQPQHF	TGTGCCAGCAGCTTGGATGGGACAGGGGGCATTGGTAGCAATCAGCCCCAGCATTTT
TRBV5-1	NA	TRBJ2-2	NA	CASSLPGWNTGELFF	TGCGCCAGCAGCTTGCCGGGGTGGAACACCGGTGAGCTGTTTTTT
TRBV20-1	NA	TRBJ2-1	NA	CSNPGGRGLREGNEQFF	TGCAGCAACCCCGGGGGCAGGGGGCTGAGGGAGGGCAATGAGCAGTTCTTC
TRBV20-1	many	TRBJ2-5	TRBD2	CSASLAGGEKETQYF	TGCAGTGCTAGTCTCGCGGGAGGGGAGAAAGAGACCCAGTACTTC
TRBV20-1	NA	TRBJ1-2	NA	CSAKFRGNYGYTF	TGCAGTGCTAAATTCCGGGGGAACTATGGCTACACCTTC
TRBV12-3/TRBV12-4	medium-sized	TRBJ1-2	NA	CASSLVQGRASYTF	TGTGCCAGCAGTTTAGTCCAGGGGAGGGCCAGCTACACCTTC
TRBV11-1	many	TRBJ1-1	TRBD1	CASRPDRGNTEAFF	TGTGCCAGCAGGCCCGACAGGGGAAACACTGAAGCTTTCTTT
TRBV7-2	many	TRBJ1-5	NA	CASSGRWGQPQHF	TGTGCCAGCAGCGGACGCTGGGGTCAGCCCCAGCATTTT
TRBV6-1	once	TRBJ1-5	TRBD1	CASLSGQGRFNSNQPHHF	TGTGCCAGTCTGTCGGGACAGGGGCGTTTTAACAGCAATCAGCCCCATCATTTT
TRBV3-1	NA	TRBJ2-7	NA	CVSGQGGPPDEQYF	TGTGTCAGCGGCCAAGGGGGACCCCCCGACGAGCAGTACTTC
TRBV19	NA	TRBJ2-1	NA	CASTPWVGVCNQFF	TGTGCCAGTACGCCCTGGGTTGGTGTATGTAATCAGTTCTTC
TRBV4-1	many	TRBJ2-6	NA	CASSQWGLDSGANVLTF	TGCGCCAGCAGCCAATGGGGACTCGACTCTGGGGCCAACGTCCTGACTTTC
TRBV5-6	many	TRBJ2-7	NA	CASSLRWEQYF	TGTGCCAGCAGCTTGCGCTGGGAGCAGTACTTC
TRBV28	NA	TRBJ2-7	NA	CFSSIFDRKSKYF	TGTTTCAGCAGCATCTTCGACAGGAAGAGTAAGTACTTC
TRBV7-3	many	TRBJ2-1	TRBD2	CASSSSGRAVNEQFF	TGTGCCAGCAGCTCTAGCGGGAGGGCCGTGAATGAGCAGTTCTTC
TRBV28	medium-sized	TRBJ2-7	TRBD2	CASSTRMAGAREQYF	TGTGCCAGCAGTACGCGTATGGCGGGAGCTCGGGAGCAGTACTTC
TRBV7-9	medium-sized	TRBJ2-1	TRBD2	CASRWRTSGNNEQFF	TGTGCCAGCAGGTGGAGGACTAGCGGTAACAATGAGCAGTTCTTC